These 25 T cell receptor beta chains came from one sample sequenced in a study of patients and donors after allogeneic stem cell transplantation. TCRdb re-derived calls from the RT-PCR reads in MiXCR, one entry per CDR3 protein. Among about a million distinct CDR3 sequences listed, about 20% were seen once. Sequencing used blood, either unsorted or a sorted T cell fraction (not recorded which). The receptors here all came from a human donor who was either an allogeneic HSCT recipient or a stem cell or donor lymphocyte infusion donor (not recorded which). It is not recorded whose cells these are; they may come from a transplant donor.

Notes on this clonotype: This clone may be a read error of a much larger clone one base away. The conserved final phenylalanine or tryptophan is absent from the CDR3, which likely points to a read error. V and J are TRBV12-3 or TRBV12-4 and TRBJ2-7; unclear D gene. V shed 3 bases and J shed 4 bases, with 7 bases lying between them. The CDR3 loop spans 12 amino acids. This chain's CDR3 is CASSFVHYEQYI. CDR3 DNA sequence: TGTGCCAGCAGTTTTGTGCATTACGAGCAGTACATC.

This clonotype turned up a few times. The V call is TRBV7-3, the J call TRBJ1-3, with no clear D. Trimming took off 2 bases at V and 3 bases at J, with 11 bases between the two ends. CDR3 size: 15 residues. Germline loops: CDR1 SGHTA, CDR2 FQGTGA. DNA for the CDR3: TGTGCCAGCAGCTTACTTGGAGAGTTTGGAAACACCATATATTTT. This codes for CASSLLGEFGNTIYF. The full variable domain, its missing parts supplied by reference TRBV7-3 and TRBJ1-3, is GAGVSQTPSNKVTEKGKYVELRCDPISGHTALYWYRQSLGQGPEFLIYFQGTGAADDSGLPNDRFFAVRPEGSVSTLKIQRTERGDSAVYLCASSLLGEFGNTIYFGEGSWLTVV.

The chain employs TRBV24-1 and TRBJ2-2, with D unclear. The V gene lost 3 bases and the J gene lost 2 bases, with 6 bases spanning the gap. This CDR3 contains 14 residues. Germline V CDR1 and CDR2: KGHDR, SFDVKD. CDR3 coding DNA: TGTGCCACCAGTGATCCAATCAACACCGGGGAGCTGTTTTTT. This codes for CATSDPINTGELFF.

This clonotype was seen a few times. The CDR3 DNA reads TGCGCCAGCAGCCCCTCCCCGACAGAGGTCTACGAGCAGTACTTC. This gives the protein CASSPSPTEVYEQYF. The rearrangement links TRBV4-1 to TRBJ2-7, with D possibly matching TRBD1 (5 bases). This CDR3 contains 15 residues. V dropped 4 bases and J dropped 3 bases, with 16 bases sitting between them. Germline V gene data show CDR1 as MGHRA and CDR2 as YSYEKL.

This clonotype has only a few counts. The chain combines TRBV7-9 with TRBJ1-2, with D possibly matching TRBD1 (5 bases). CDR1 and CDR2 (germline): SEHNR, FQNEAQ (reference sequence). Trimming removed 4 bases from V and 0 bases from J, with 12 bases in between. The CDR3 loop spans 15 amino acids. CDR3 sequence reads: CASSSRDGTNYGYTF. The CDR3 coding sequence is TGTGCCAGCAGCTCCCGGGACGGGACTAACTATGGCTACACCTTC.

The V and J genes are TRBV7-9 and TRBJ2-5, with 7 bases lining up with TRBD1. Germline CDR1 and CDR2: SEHNR and FQNEAQ (reference sequence). CDR3 length: 14 amino acids. Trimming cost V 5 bases and J 7 bases; bases outside gene matches: 10. CDR3 DNA: TGTGCCAGCAGCCAGATTCAGGGGGTGCGGACCCAGTACTTC. Residues: CASSQIQGVRTQYF. Using reference TRBV7-9 and TRBJ2-5 for the parts outside the CDR3, the full variable domain is DTGVSQNPRHKITKRGQNVTFRCDPISEHNRLYWYRQTLGQGPEFLTYFQNEAQLEKSRLLSDRFSAERPKGSFSTLEIQRTEQGDSAMYLCASSQIQGVRTQYFGPGTRLLVL.

The chain links TRBV6-5 to TRBJ2-5; D not certain. The V gene lost 0 bases and the J gene lost 1 base, with 6 bases spanning the gap. The germline gives CDR1 MNHEY, CDR2 SVGAGI. This CDR3 has 14 amino acids. CDR3: CASSYSNPQETQYF. Written as DNA, the CDR3 is TGTGCCAGCAGTTACTCCAATCCCCAAGAGACCCAGTACTTC.

This clonotype was detected only a few times. J is TRBJ2-3 and V is TRBV5-1, with D hard to call. Per the germline V gene, CDR1 is SGHRS and CDR2 is YFSETQ. V gave up 0 bases and J gave up 5 bases, with 19 bases separating them. This CDR3 contains 17 residues. DNA for the CDR3: TGCGCCAGCAGCTTGGCCGTAAGTAGGCCCCCGCAAGATACGCAGTATTTT. Encoded protein: CASSLAVSRPPQDTQYF. Using reference TRBV5-1 and TRBJ2-3 for the parts outside the CDR3, the full variable domain is KAGVTQTPRYLIKTRGQQVTLSCSPISGHRSVSWYQQTPGQGLQFLFEYFSETQRNKGNFPGRFSGRQFSNSRSEMNVSTLELGDSALYLCASSLAVSRPPQDTQYFGPGTRLTVL.

This clonotype came up a few times. This chain connects TRBV7-2 to TRBJ1-6; D uncertain. Germline V gives CDR1 SGHTA, CDR2 FQGNSA. The V end lost 3 bases, the J end lost 8 bases, and 8 bases lay between the germline ends. This CDR3 spans 13 amino acids. CDR3 sequence (DNA): TGTGCCAGCAGCTTTTGGAGGGATTCACCCCTCCACTTT. It is translated as CASSFWRDSPLHF.

The chain links TRBV11-2 to TRBJ2-3; D is unclear. Deletions cut 4 bases from V and 1 base from J, with 9 bases between. Germline-derived CDR1 and CDR2 are SGHAT and FQNNGV. This CDR3 has 14 amino acids. The CDR3 region is CASSSRWGTDTQYF. CDR3 nucleotide sequence: TGTGCCAGCAGCTCCAGGTGGGGCACAGATACGCAGTATTTT.

This clonotype has just a few counts. Germline and junction disagree at one end, which may indicate a read error. The rearrangement uses TRBV11-3 and TRBJ2-7; 10 nucleotides align to TRBD1. The CDR3 runs 15 residues. Looked up from germline, CDR1 is SGHNT and CDR2 is YENEEA. CDR3 loop: CASSLDRGQLYEQYF. The CDR3 DNA reads TGTGCCAGCAGCCTAGACAGGGGGCAACTCTACGAGCAGTACTTC.

Written as DNA, the CDR3 is TGCAGTGCTAGAGATCGGAGATCCGGAGAGACCCAGTACTTC. It codes for CSARDRRSGETQYF. The rearrangement joins TRBV20-1 to TRBJ2-5; D remains ambiguous. Germline CDR1 is DFQATT and CDR2 is SNEGSKA (reference sequence). V dropped 0 bases and J dropped 4 bases, with 12 bases sitting between them. The CDR3 runs 14 residues.

This clonotype was seen more than once but under ten times. The gene calls are TRBV12-3 or TRBV12-4 and TRBJ2-3; TRBD1 matches 11 bases. The CDR3 totals 15 residues. After removal of 1 base from V and 5 bases from J, the junction contained 2 bases not matched to a gene. The CDR3 sequence: CASSLGTGGIDTQYF. CDR3 bases: TGTGCCAGCAGTTTAGGGACAGGGGGCATAGATACGCAGTATTTT.

The chain uses TRBV15 and TRBJ1-5; 8 bases map to TRBD1. The CDR3 covers 18 residues. With 5 bases clipped from V and 5 bases from J, the junction kept 17 bases outside the gene matches. Germline CDR1 LNHNV, CDR2 YYDKDF (reference sequence). CDR3 coding DNA: TGTGCCACCAGCGGAGGCTTTAGTGACAGGGGAAAGGATCAGCCCCAGCATTTT. Translation: CATSGGFSDRGKDQPQHF.

The rearrangement joins TRBV4-3 to TRBJ2-1; D is possibly TRBD2 (7 bases). Germline CDR1 reads LGHNA; CDR2 reads YSLEER. V dropped 1 base and J dropped 9 bases, with 19 bases sitting between them. The CDR3 is 16 residues long. The CDR3 loop reads CASSQAFGGRGGEQFF. In nucleotides, the CDR3 is TGCGCCAGCAGCCAAGCTTTCGGGGGGCGGGGTGGTGAGCAGTTCTTC.

The V gene is TRBV11-3, the J gene TRBJ2-2, with D tentatively TRBD1 or TRBD2 (7 bases each). The CDR3 runs 15 residues. Germline assignment: CDR1 SGHNT and CDR2 YENEEA. The germline V and J ends were trimmed by 5 bases and 9 bases, with 19 bases remaining between them. As DNA, the CDR3 is TGTGCCAGCAGCGGGAGGGGGCTCCGCGCTCGGGAGCTGTTTTTT. Amino acid sequence: CASSGRGLRARELFF.

The chain carries TRBV12-3 or TRBV12-4 and TRBJ1-2; 9 bases line up with TRBD1. V shed 5 bases, J shed 6 bases, and the junction held 13 bases outside the gene matches. This CDR3 region has 16 residues. CDR3 sequence reads: CASSRRRDREWDGYTF. The CDR3 region has the DNA TGTGCCAGCAGTCGACGTCGGGACAGGGAATGGGATGGCTACACCTTC.

This clonotype was observed a few times. The V call is TRBV7-9, the J call TRBJ1-3; the match to TRBD1 covers 7 bases. Germline V gene data show CDR1 as SEHNR and CDR2 as FQNEAQ (reference sequence). Trimming at V came to 4 bases and at J to 0 bases, leaving 6 bases not matched to a gene. The CDR3 loop spans 16 amino acids. CDR3 DNA: TGTGCCAGCAGCTCCCGAGGGGGCGCCTCTGGAAACACCATATATTTT. Protein: CASSSRGGASGNTIYF.

J is TRBJ2-1 and V is TRBV9, with 7 bases identical to TRBD2. The CDR3 length is 17 residues. Germline-derived CDR1 and CDR2 are SGDLS and YYNGEE. J lost 1 base, V lost 0 bases, and 7 bases had no gene match. CDR3 in DNA: TGTGCCAGCAGCGTAGCGGGGGGTGGTGGGTCCTACAATGAGCAGTTCTTC. Residues: CASSVAGGGGSYNEQFF.

This clonotype has just a few counts. V gene TRBV9 combines with J gene TRBJ2-1; either TRBD1 or TRBD2 may supply D (6 bases each). Trimming pared 6 bases from V and 4 bases from J, leaving 11 bases between. The CDR3 covers 13 residues. Per germline, CDR1 SGDLS and CDR2 YYNGEE. The chain's CDR3 is CASNRGGYNEQFF. In DNA form, the CDR3 reads TGTGCCAGCAATCGAGGGGGGTACAATGAGCAGTTCTTC.

The J gene is TRBJ2-6, the V gene TRBV5-4; D is undetermined. The CDR3 runs 17 residues. From germline, CDR1 is SGHNT and CDR2 YYREEE (reference sequence). Trimming removed 0 bases at V and 2 bases at J, with 12 bases between. In nucleotides, the CDR3 is TGTGCCAGCAGCTTGGCCAGGCAGGTGGCTGGGGCCAACGTCCTGACTTTC. This encodes CASSLARQVAGANVLTF.

The gene calls are TRBV20-1 and TRBJ2-1; 7 bases map to TRBD2. Trimming at V came to 0 bases and at J to 7 bases, leaving 9 bases not matched to a gene. Germline loops: CDR1 DFQATT, CDR2 SNEGSKA (reference sequence). This CDR3 comprises 15 residues. The CDR3 protein is CSARDMGEGPNEQFF. The CDR3 DNA reads TGCAGTGCTAGAGATATGGGGGAGGGCCCGAATGAGCAGTTCTTC.

This chain joins TRBV6-1 and TRBJ2-7; TRBD2 matches 14 bases. CDR3 length: 14 residues. Germline CDR1 is MNHNS and CDR2 is SASEGT. After removal of 6 bases from V and 5 bases from J, the junction contained 3 bases not matched to a gene. CDR3 amino acids: CASRRGLAGDEQYF. In nucleotides, the CDR3 is TGTGCCAGCAGGAGGGGACTAGCGGGAGACGAGCAGTACTTC.

J is TRBJ1-2 and V is TRBV5-1; unclear D gene. The CDR3 covers 16 residues. Trimming removed 2 bases from V and 7 bases from J, with 21 bases in between. Germline V lookup: CDR1 SGHRS, CDR2 YFSETQ. Here the CDR3 reads CASSLGLTLRPPGYTF. CDR3 coding DNA: TGCGCCAGCAGCTTAGGACTTACATTACGGCCCCCTGGCTACACCTTC.

This chain joins TRBV7-2 and TRBJ1-3; perhaps TRBD1 as D (6 bases). The CDR3 has 17 amino acids. In germline, CDR1 is SGHTA, CDR2 FQGNSA. The ends were cut back, 5 bases at V and 0 bases at J, with 17 bases in the middle. CDR3 nucleotide sequence: TGTGCCAGCAGCCGAATACGCCAGGGGACCTCTGGAAACACCATATATTTT. This gives the protein CASSRIRQGTSGNTIYF. Full variable domain (rest looked up from reference TRBV7-2 and TRBJ1-3): GAGVSQSPSNKVTEKGKDVELRCDPISGHTALYWYRQSLGQGLEFLIYFQGNSAPDKSGLPSDRFSAERTGGSVSTLTIQRTQQEDSAVYLCASSRIRQGTSGNTIYFGEGSWLTVV.